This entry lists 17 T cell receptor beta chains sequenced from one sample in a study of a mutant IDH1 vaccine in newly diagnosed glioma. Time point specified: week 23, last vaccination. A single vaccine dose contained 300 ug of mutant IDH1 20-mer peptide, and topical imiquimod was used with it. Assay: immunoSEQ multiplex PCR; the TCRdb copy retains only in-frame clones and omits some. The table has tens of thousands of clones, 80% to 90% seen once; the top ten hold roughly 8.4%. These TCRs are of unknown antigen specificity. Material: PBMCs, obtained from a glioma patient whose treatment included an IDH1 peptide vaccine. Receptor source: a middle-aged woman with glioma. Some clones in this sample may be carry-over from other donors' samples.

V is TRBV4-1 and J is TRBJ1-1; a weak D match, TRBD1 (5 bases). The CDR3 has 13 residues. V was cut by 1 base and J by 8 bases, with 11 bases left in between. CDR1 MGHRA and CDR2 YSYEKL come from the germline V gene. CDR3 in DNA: TGCGCCAGCAGCCAAGGTAACAGGTGGGAAGCTTTCTTT. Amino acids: CASSQGNRWEAFF.

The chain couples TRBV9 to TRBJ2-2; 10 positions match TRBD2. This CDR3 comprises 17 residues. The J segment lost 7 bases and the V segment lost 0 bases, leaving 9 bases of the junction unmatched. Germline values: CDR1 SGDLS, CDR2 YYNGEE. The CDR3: CASSVVAGGPKDGELFF. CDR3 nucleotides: TGTGCCAGCAGCGTAGTAGCGGGGGGCCCGAAGGACGGGGAGCTGTTTTTT.

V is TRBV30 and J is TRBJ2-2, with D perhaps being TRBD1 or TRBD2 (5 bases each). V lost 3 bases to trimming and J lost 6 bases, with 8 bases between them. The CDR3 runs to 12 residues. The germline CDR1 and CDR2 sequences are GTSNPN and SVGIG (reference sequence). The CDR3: CAWSRESGELFF. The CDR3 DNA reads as TGTGCCTGGAGCAGGGAGTCCGGGGAGCTGTTTTTT.

CDR3 coding DNA: TGCGCCAGCAGCTTGGACGGGAACTACGAGCAGTACTTC. As protein: CASSLDGNYEQYF. This chain joins TRBV5-1 and TRBJ2-7; a weak D match, TRBD2 (5 bases). This CDR3 contains 13 residues. In germline, CDR1 is SGHRS, CDR2 YFSETQ. The V and J ends lost 0 bases and 3 bases respectively, with 7 bases between them.

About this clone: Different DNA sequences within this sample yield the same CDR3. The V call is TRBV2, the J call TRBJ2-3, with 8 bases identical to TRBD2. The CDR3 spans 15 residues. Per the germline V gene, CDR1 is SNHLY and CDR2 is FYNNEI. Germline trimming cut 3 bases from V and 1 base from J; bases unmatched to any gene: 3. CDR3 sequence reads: CASSDALAGTDTQYF. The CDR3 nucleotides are TGTGCCAGCAGTGACGCACTAGCGGGCACAGATACGCAGTATTTT.

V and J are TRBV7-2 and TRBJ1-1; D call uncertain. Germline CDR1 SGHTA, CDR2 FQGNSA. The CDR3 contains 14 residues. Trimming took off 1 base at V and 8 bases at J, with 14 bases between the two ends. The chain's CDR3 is CASSLVMGTSEAFF. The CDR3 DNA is TGTGCCAGCAGCTTAGTTATGGGAACATCCGAAGCTTTCTTT.

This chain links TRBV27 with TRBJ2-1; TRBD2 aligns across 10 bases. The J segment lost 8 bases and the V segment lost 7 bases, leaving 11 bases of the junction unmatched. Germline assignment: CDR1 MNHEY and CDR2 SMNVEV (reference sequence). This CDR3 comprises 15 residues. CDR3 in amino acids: CASTRRTSGQDEQFF. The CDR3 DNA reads TGTGCCAGCACGAGAAGGACTAGCGGCCAAGATGAGCAGTTCTTC.

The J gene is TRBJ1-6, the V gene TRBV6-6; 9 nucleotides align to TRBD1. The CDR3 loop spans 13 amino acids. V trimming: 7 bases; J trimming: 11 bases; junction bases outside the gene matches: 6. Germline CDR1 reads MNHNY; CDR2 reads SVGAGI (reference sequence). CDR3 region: CASTSDRGTPLHF. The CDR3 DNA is TGTGCCAGCACCTCGGACAGGGGAACACCCCTCCACTTT.

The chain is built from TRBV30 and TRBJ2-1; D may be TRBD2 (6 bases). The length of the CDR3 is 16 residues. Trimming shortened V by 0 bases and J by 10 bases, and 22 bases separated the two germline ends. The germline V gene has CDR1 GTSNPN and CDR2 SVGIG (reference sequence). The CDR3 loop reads CAWSVLAGSFSREQFF. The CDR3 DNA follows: TGTGCCTGGAGTGTACTGGCGGGGAGCTTCTCTAGGGAGCAGTTCTTC. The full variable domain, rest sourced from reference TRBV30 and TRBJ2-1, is SQTIHQWPATLVQPVGSPLSLECTVEGTSNPNLYWYRQAAGRGLQLLFYSVGIGQISSEVPQNLSASRPQDRQFILSSKKLLLSDSGFYLCAWSVLAGSFSREQFFGPGTRLTVL.

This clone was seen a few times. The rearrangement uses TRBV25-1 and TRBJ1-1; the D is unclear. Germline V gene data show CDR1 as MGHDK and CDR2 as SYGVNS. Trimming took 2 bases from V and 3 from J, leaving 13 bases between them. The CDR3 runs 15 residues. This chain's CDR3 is CASSELLGGDTEAFF. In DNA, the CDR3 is TGTGCCAGCAGTGAACTCCTCGGAGGAGACACTGAAGCTTTCTTT. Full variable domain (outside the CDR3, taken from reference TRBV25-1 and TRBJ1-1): EADIYQTPRYLVIGTGKKITLECSQTMGHDKMYWYQQDPGMELHLIHYSYGVNSTEKGDLSSESTVSRIRTEHFPLTLESARPSHTSQYLCASSELLGGDTEAFFGQGTRLTVV.

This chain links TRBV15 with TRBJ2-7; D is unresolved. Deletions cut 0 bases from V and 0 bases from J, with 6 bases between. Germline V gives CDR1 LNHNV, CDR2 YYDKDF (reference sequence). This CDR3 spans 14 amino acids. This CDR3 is CATSREGSSYEQYF. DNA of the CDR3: TGTGCCACCAGCAGAGAGGGCAGCTCCTACGAGCAGTACTTC.

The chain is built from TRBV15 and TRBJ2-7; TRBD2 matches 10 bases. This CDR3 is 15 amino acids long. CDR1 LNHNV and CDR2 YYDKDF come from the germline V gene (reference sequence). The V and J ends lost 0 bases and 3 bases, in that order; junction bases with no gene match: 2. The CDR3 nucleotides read TGTGCCACCAGCAGAGATGGGACTAGCGACTACGAGCAGTACTTC. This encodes CATSRDGTSDYEQYF.

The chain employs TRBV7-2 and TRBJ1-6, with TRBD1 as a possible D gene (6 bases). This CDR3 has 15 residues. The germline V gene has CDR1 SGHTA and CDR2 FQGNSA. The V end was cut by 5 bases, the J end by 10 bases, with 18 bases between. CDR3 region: CASSPRGQSGSPLHF. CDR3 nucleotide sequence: TGTGCCAGCAGCCCCAGGGGCCAAAGTGGGTCACCCCTCCACTTT.

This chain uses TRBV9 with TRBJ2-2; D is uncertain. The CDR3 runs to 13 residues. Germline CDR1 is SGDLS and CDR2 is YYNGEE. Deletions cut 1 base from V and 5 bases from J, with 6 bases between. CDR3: CASSVMWTGELFF. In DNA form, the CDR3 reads TGTGCCAGCAGCGTAATGTGGACCGGGGAGCTGTTTTTT.

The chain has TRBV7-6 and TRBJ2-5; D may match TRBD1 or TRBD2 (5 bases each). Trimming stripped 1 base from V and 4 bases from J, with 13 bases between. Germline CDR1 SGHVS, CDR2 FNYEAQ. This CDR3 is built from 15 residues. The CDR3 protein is CASSLVGFGGETQYF. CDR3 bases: TGTGCCAGCAGCTTAGTCGGGTTTGGGGGAGAGACCCAGTACTTC. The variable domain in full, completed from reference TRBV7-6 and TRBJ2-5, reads GAGVSQSPRYKVTKRGQDVALRCDPISGHVSLYWYRQALGQGPEFLTYFNYEAQQDKSGLPNDRFSAERPEGSISTLTIQRTEQRDSAMYRCASSLVGFGGETQYFGPGTRLLVL.

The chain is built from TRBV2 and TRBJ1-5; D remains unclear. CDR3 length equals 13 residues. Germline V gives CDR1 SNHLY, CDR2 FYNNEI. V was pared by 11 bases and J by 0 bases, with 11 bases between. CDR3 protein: CAGGGNSNQPQHF. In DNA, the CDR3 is TGTGCCGGAGGCGGCAATAGCAATCAGCCCCAGCATTTT.

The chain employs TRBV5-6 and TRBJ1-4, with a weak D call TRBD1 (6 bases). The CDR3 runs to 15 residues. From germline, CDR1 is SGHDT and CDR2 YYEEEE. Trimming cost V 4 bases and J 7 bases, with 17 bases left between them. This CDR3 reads CASSRPQRGSEKLFF. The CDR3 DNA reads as TGTGCCAGCAGCCGCCCGCAGAGGGGGAGTGAAAAACTGTTTTTT.